The next 12 T cell receptor beta chains were all read from a single sample in a study of regulatory T cells in long-lasting Graves disease. Arm-PCR of CDR3 regions and iRepertoire HTBI primers were used to build TCR beta libraries. A single record per CDR3 protein comes from TCRdb applying MiXCR to the multiplex PCR reads. Of about 470,000 distinct CDR3 sequences listed, around a fifth are singletons. As for time point: persistent/refractory GD, antithyroid drugs over 5 years with positive TRAb. The TCR library was prepared using RNA isolated from PBMCs. Here the sequenced sample was peripheral blood mononuclear cells (PBMCs), taken when the disease was refractory, from a patient treated with antithyroid drugs. The receptor set was obtained from a female donor with Graves disease.

This clonotype was counted only a few times. The V gene is TRBV6-8, the J gene TRBJ2-7; 7 bases agree with TRBD1. V was clipped by 6 bases and J by 3 bases; unmatched bases: 8. Germline assignment: CDR1 MNHGY and CDR2 SAAAGT. The CDR3 totals 14 residues. For the CDR3, the DNA is TGTGCCAGCAGCCTAGGACAGGTCGTCTACGAGCAGTACTTC. The encoded protein is CASSLGQVVYEQYF.

The sample holds many counts of this clonotype. Its ends do not fully match the called genes, so a read error is possible. The CDR3 DNA follows: TGTGCCAGCAGTTTGGTGAACCCCGGGGAGCTGTTTTTT. Amino acids: CASSLVNPGELFF. V usage is TRBV12-3 or TRBV12-4 and J usage is TRBJ2-2, with D unclear. This CDR3 contains 13 residues.

This clonotype was detected a few times. The J gene is TRBJ2-5, the V gene TRBV11-2, with TRBD2 identical over 7 bases. Germline loops: CDR1 SGHAT, CDR2 FQNNGV. The CDR3 runs to 16 residues. Trimming removed 1 base from V and 2 bases from J; junction bases left unmatched: 7. Here the CDR3 DNA reads TGTGCCAGCAGCTTAGGACCGGCTAGCGGTCAAGAGACCCAGTACTTC. Translating it yields CASSLGPASGQETQYF.

CDR3 nucleotide sequence: TGTGCCAGCAGCTCCGACAGAACCGAGGCTGAAGCTTTCTTT. Residues: CASSSDRTEAEAFF. The rearrangement joins TRBV9 to TRBJ1-1; possible D gene TRBD1, 5 bases. The CDR3 length is 14 residues. Germline CDR1 and CDR2: SGDLS and YYNGEE. The V end lost 4 bases, the J end lost 6 bases, and 16 bases lay between the germline ends. Full variable domain (remainder filled in from reference TRBV9 and TRBJ1-1): DSGVTQTPKHLITATGQRVTLRCSPRSGDLSVYWYQQSLDQGLQFLIQYYNGEERAKGNILERFSAQQFPDLHSELNLSSLELGDSALYFCASSSDRTEAEAFFGQGTRLTVV.

The chain has TRBV20-1 and TRBJ2-5, with 7 bases identical to TRBD1. This CDR3 region has 14 residues. From germline, CDR1 is DFQATT and CDR2 SNEGSKA (reference sequence). Germline trimming cut 6 bases from V and 2 bases from J; bases unmatched to any gene: 9. This CDR3 is CSAVRGRIQETQYF. CDR3 bases: TGCAGTGCCGTAAGGGGGCGTATTCAAGAGACCCAGTACTTC.

This clonotype was found once. With a far larger clone one base away, a read error is the likely cause. The chain is built from TRBV28 and TRBJ2-7; no definite D call. TRBJ2-5 matches the DNA end more closely, so the J call is doubtful. Germline-derived CDR1 and CDR2 are MDHEN and SYDVKM. The CDR3 has 13 residues. The CDR3 is CASRLPPAETQYF. As DNA, the CDR3 is TGTGCCAGCAGACTTCCGCCCGCAGAGACCCAGTACTTC.

The chain employs TRBV20-1 and TRBJ2-3, with D unresolved. The V gene lost 0 bases and the J gene lost 5 bases, with 18 bases spanning the gap. From germline, CDR1 is DFQATT and CDR2 SNEGSKA (reference sequence). The CDR3 contains 16 residues. The CDR3 nucleotides are TGCAGTGCTAGAGATCGATACTCTTCACTTCAAGATACGCAGTATTTT. It translates to CSARDRYSSLQDTQYF.

The table lists this clonotype with many counts. This chain connects TRBV28 to TRBJ2-7; D is undetermined. The germline CDR1 and CDR2 sequences are MDHEN and SYDVKM. This CDR3 is built from 15 residues. Trimming took 2 bases from V and 1 from J, leaving 12 bases between them. The CDR3 loop reads CASSLGDWGSYEQYF. CDR3 nucleotide sequence: TGTGCCAGCAGTTTAGGAGATTGGGGATCCTACGAGCAGTACTTC.

At least ten counts were recorded for this clonotype. CDR3 nucleotides: TGTGCCAGCAGCCCCCGGTGGCCGAATGACATTCAGTACTTC. Translation: CASSPRWPNDIQYF. The V and J genes are TRBV7-2 and TRBJ2-4; D gene ambiguous. The germline gives CDR1 SGHTA, CDR2 FQGNSA. This CDR3 is 14 amino acids long. Deletions cut 5 bases from V and 8 bases from J, with 16 bases between.

This clonotype has at least ten counts. The V call is TRBV2, the J call TRBJ2-5; D uncertain. The CDR3 spans 13 residues. The V gene lost 4 bases and the J gene lost 2 bases, with 8 bases spanning the gap. From germline, CDR1 is SNHLY and CDR2 FYNNEI. CDR3 amino acids: CASSAQLQETQYF. Here the CDR3 DNA reads TGTGCCAGCAGTGCACAGCTACAAGAGACCCAGTACTTC.

Ten or more counts support this clonotype. V usage is TRBV10-3 and J usage is TRBJ2-7; 8 bases fit TRBD2. The V and J ends lost 2 bases and 0 bases, in that order; junction bases with no gene match: 9. Germline lookup yields CDR1 ENHRY and CDR2 SYGVKD. The CDR3 runs to 17 residues. The CDR3: CAISERASGSSSYEQYF. The CDR3 bases are TGTGCCATCAGTGAGCGGGCTAGCGGGTCAAGCTCCTACGAGCAGTACTTC.

Concerning this clonotype: Its ends do not fully match the called genes, so a read error is possible. The chain carries TRBV27 and TRBJ2-1; 8 bases align to TRBD1. CDR3 length: 15 residues. Germline CDR1 is MNHEY and CDR2 is SMNVEV (reference sequence). The CDR3 bases are TGTGCCACCAGTGTACAGGGGGAAACGGACAATGAGCAGTTCTTC. It codes for CATSVQGETDNEQFF.